This TCR beta chain was captured by sequencing in a study of Graves' ophthalmopathy and Graves' hyperthyroidism. Amplification from RNA transcripts yielded the TCR beta CDR3 regions. Second-round multiplex PCR came after first-round RT-PCR with HTBI primers. TCRdb reanalysed the multiplex PCR reads using MiXCR and keeps one entry per CDR3 protein. Of hundreds of thousands of distinct CDR3 sequences in the sample, 22% are singletons; the top ten hold more than 5.5%. Germline lookup yields CDR1 LNHNV and CDR2 YYDKDF (reference sequence). The ends lost 0 bases at V and 3 bases at J; junction bases unmatched: 15. CDR3 size: 20 residues. This clonotype has at least ten counts. Diagnosis was based on clinical symptoms, serum thyroxine, TRAb, thyroid ultrasound and orbital computed tomography.

The chain couples TRBV15 to TRBJ1-3; TRBD1 agrees at 9 bases. The specimen was peripheral blood. The clonotype comes from a woman younger than 30 with stable Graves' hyperthyroidism. Some clones in this sample may be carry-over from other donors' samples. The CDR3 sequence is CATSREFSWDREVIGNTIYF. CDR3 coding DNA: TGTGCCACCAGCAGAGAATTTTCCTGGGACAGGGAAGTGATTGGAAACACCATATATTTT.